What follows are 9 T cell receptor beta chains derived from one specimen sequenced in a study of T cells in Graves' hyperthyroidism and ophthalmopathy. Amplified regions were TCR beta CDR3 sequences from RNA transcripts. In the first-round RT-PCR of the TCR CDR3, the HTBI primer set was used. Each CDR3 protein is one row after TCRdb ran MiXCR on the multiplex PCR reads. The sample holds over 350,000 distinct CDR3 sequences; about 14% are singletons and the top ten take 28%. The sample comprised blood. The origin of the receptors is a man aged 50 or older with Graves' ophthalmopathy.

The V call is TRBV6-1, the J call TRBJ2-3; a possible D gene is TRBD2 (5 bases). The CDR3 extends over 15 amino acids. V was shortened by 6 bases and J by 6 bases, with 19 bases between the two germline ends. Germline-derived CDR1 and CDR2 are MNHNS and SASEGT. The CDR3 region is CASSQPGRRHDTQYF. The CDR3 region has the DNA TGTGCCAGCAGCCAACCGGGTAGGAGGCACGATACGCAGTATTTT.

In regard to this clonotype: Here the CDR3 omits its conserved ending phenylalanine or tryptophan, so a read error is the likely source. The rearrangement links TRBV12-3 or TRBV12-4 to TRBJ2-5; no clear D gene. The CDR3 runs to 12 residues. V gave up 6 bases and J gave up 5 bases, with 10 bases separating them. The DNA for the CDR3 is TGTGCCAGCAGCTTGGGGTTTGAGACCCAGTACCTC. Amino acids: CASSLGFETQYL.

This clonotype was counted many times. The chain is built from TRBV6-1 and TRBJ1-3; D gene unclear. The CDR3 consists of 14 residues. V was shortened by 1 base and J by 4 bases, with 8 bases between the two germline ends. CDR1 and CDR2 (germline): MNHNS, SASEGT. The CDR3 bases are TGTGCCAGCAGTGAAGGGGATCTGGGAAACACCATATATTTT. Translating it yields CASSEGDLGNTIYF.

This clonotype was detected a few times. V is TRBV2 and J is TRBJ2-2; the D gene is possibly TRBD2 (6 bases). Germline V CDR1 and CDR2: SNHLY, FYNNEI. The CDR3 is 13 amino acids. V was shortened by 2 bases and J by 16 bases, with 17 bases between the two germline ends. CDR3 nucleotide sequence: TGTGCCAGCAGTGAAAGAGTCCAGGGACTTCCGTTTTTT. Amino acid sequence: CASSERVQGLPFF. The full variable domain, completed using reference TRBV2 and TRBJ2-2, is EPEVTQTPSHQVTQMGQEVILRCVPISNHLYFYWYRQILGQKVEFLVSFYNNEISEKSEIFDDQFSVERPDGSNFTLKIRSTKLEDSAMYFCASSERVQGLPFFGEGSRLTVL.

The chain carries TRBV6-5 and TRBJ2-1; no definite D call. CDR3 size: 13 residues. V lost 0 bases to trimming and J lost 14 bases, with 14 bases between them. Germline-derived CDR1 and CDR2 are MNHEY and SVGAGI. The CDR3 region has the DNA TGTGCCAGCAGTTACTCTCGACCGGAAAAGAAGTTCTTC. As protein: CASSYSRPEKKFF.

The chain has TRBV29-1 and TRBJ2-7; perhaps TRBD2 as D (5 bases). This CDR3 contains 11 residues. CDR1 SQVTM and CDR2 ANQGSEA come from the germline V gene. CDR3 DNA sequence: TGCAGGAAGGGAGTACGCGACGAGCAGTACTTC. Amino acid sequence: CRKGVRDEQYF.

The CDR3 nucleotides are TGTGCCACCAGTCTGGGGCAAGAGACCCAGTACTTC. It specifies CATSLGQETQYF. The J gene is TRBJ2-5, the V gene TRBV24-1, with unresolved D. Germline V gene lookup returns CDR1 KGHDR and CDR2 SFDVKD. V was trimmed by 6 bases and J by 2 bases, leaving 6 bases between them. There are 12 residues in the CDR3.

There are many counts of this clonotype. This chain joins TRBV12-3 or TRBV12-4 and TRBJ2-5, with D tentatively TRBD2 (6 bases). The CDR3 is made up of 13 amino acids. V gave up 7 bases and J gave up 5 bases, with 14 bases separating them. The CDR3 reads CASIRGGVETQYF. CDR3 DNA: TGTGCCAGCATCCGAGGAGGGGTGGAGACCCAGTACTTC.

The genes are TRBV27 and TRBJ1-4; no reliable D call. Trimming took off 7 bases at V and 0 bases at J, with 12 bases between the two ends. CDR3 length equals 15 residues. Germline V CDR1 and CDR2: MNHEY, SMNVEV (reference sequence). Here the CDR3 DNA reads TGTGCCAGCAAAATGAGGTTCGCAACTAATGAAAAACTGTTTTTT. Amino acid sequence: CASKMRFATNEKLFF.